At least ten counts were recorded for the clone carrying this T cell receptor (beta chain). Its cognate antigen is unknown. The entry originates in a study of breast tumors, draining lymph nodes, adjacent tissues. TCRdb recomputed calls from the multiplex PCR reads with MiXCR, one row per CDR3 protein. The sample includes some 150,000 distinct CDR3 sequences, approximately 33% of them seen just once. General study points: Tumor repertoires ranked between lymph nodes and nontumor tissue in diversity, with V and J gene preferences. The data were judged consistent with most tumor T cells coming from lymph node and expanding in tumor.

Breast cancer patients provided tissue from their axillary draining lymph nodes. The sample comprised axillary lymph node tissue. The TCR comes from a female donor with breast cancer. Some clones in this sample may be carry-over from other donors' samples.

The CDR3 sequence is CASSPPGRTDTQYF. Written as DNA, the CDR3 is TGTGCCAGCAGCCCTCCGGGAAGAACAGATACGCAGTATTTT. The chain links TRBV7-2 to TRBJ2-3; D perhaps matches TRBD2 (5 bases). With 5 bases removed from V and 3 bases from J, the gap between germline ends came to 12 bases. The V gene's germline CDR1 is SGHTA and CDR2 FQGNSA. There are 14 residues in the CDR3.